What follows are 30 T cell receptor beta chains derived from one specimen sequenced in a study of post-analysis software for immune sequencing data. The study's findings and limits: About five TRBV segments appeared more often in patients than in controls, and TRBV5-6, TRBV5-1 and TRBV20-1 were among these.

These receptors' targets are unknown. TCR beta cDNA libraries included unique molecular identifiers. TCRdb reprocessed the PCR reads via MiXCR and lists one record per CDR3 protein. This table has approximately 730,000 distinct CDR3 sequences, around 45% appearing once. The source material was blood. These receptors were taken from a girl aged 5 to 17 with multiple sclerosis.

The chain is built from TRBV20-1 and TRBJ2-3; no clear D gene. Germline V gives CDR1 DFQATT, CDR2 SNEGSKA (reference sequence). The CDR3 sequence is 14 residues long. V was shortened by 1 base and J by 0 bases, with 8 bases between the two germline ends. CDR3 nucleotides: TGCAGTGCTAGAGTGGGAATTAGCACAGATACGCAGTATTTT. Protein sequence: CSARVGISTDTQYF.

V usage is TRBV6-5 and J usage is TRBJ2-2; D is ambiguous. Germline CDR1 MNHEY, CDR2 SVGAGI. The CDR3 totals 13 residues. The V and J ends lost 7 bases and 2 bases respectively, with 8 bases between them. The CDR3 loop reads CASTNPNTGELFF. The DNA of the CDR3 is TGTGCCAGCACCAACCCTAACACCGGGGAGCTGTTTTTT.

Concerning this clonotype itself: One end of the junction fails to match germline, which may point to a read error. The rearrangement links TRBV7-2 to TRBJ2-3; 9 bases are a match to TRBD2. The length of the CDR3 is 15 residues. The germline gives CDR1 SGHTA, CDR2 FQGNSA. CDR3 sequence reads: CASSPLSGRSDMQYF. The CDR3 nucleotides are TGTGCCAGCAGTCCCCTTAGCGGGAGATCAGATATGCAGTATTTT.

This chain connects TRBV9 to TRBJ2-5, with D possibly being TRBD2 (6 bases). The CDR3 extends over 15 amino acids. V lost 0 bases and J lost 3, with 12 bases in between. Per germline, CDR1 SGDLS and CDR2 YYNGEE. CDR3 protein: CASSVAPSVEETQYF. The CDR3 DNA is TGTGCCAGCAGCGTAGCTCCTAGCGTCGAAGAGACCCAGTACTTC.

This clonotype was counted only a few times. The chain recombines TRBV7-8 with TRBJ2-5, with D tentatively TRBD1 (5 bases). Germline lookup yields CDR1 SGHVS and CDR2 FQNEAQ. The V and J ends lost 5 bases and 2 bases respectively, with 15 bases between them. The CDR3 has 15 residues. The CDR3 DNA reads TGTGCCAGCAGCCCTTGGTGGACACAGCAAGAGACCCAGTACTTC. Amino acids: CASSPWWTQQETQYF.

V gene TRBV30 combines with J gene TRBJ1-2; D uncertain. The CDR3 extends over 12 amino acids. Trimming shortened V by 4 bases and J by 5 bases, and 11 bases separated the two germline ends. Germline V gives CDR1 GTSNPN, CDR2 SVGIG (reference sequence). CDR3 DNA: TGTGCCTGGACGGGTGAGAGGTATGGCTACACCTTC. Translated: CAWTGERYGYTF.

This clonotype was observed many times. CDR3 DNA sequence: TGTGCCATCAAACCGACAGGGACCCAAGAGACCCAGTACTTC. Protein: CAIKPTGTQETQYF. This chain uses TRBV10-3 with TRBJ2-5, with 7 bases identical to TRBD1. The germline gives CDR1 ENHRY, CDR2 SYGVKD. J gave up 1 base and V 7 bases, and 6 bases lay outside the gene matches. The CDR3 is 14 residues long.

The rearrangement links TRBV4-1 to TRBJ2-3; TRBD2 aligns across 7 bases. Germline lookup yields CDR1 MGHRA and CDR2 YSYEKL. The CDR3 totals 16 residues. The J segment lost 5 bases and the V segment lost 0 bases, leaving 8 bases of the junction unmatched. CDR3 sequence reads: CASSQDPPGGRDTQYF. DNA for the CDR3: TGCGCCAGCAGCCAAGACCCGCCGGGAGGTAGAGATACGCAGTATTTT.

In this sample, this clonotype turned up a few times. This chain connects TRBV9 to TRBJ1-2; D possibly corresponds to TRBD1 (5 bases). V gave up 7 bases and J gave up 11 bases, with 9 bases separating them. CDR1 is SGDLS, CDR2 YYNGEE, per germline. The CDR3 sequence is 9 residues long. The CDR3 sequence is CASGAGYTF. In nucleotides, the CDR3 is TGTGCCAGCGGGGCTGGTTACACCTTC.

This clonotype turned up a few times. CDR3 loop: CSAQVGDASTNSPLHF. For the CDR3, the DNA is TGCAGTGCTCAGGTTGGGGATGCATCAACTAATTCACCCCTCCACTTT. The chain couples TRBV20-1 to TRBJ1-6, with D unclear. Deletions cut 5 bases from V and 6 bases from J, with 20 bases between. The V gene's germline CDR1 is DFQATT and CDR2 SNEGSKA (reference sequence). The CDR3 is 16 amino acids.

This sequence joins TRBV7-8 and TRBJ2-3, with D tentatively TRBD1 or TRBD2 (5 bases each). Per the germline V gene, CDR1 is SGHVS and CDR2 is FQNEAQ. The CDR3 spans 16 residues. V shed 1 base and J shed 4 bases, with 15 bases lying between them. The CDR3 region is CASSLVWGRSPDTQYF. The CDR3 bases are TGTGCCAGCAGCTTAGTGTGGGGACGAAGCCCAGATACGCAGTATTTT. Full variable domain (remainder filled in from reference TRBV7-8 and TRBJ2-3): GAGVSQSPRYKVAKRGQDVALRCDPISGHVSLFWYQQALGQGPEFLTYFQNEAQLDKSGLPSDRFFAERPEGSVSTLKIQRTQQEDSAVYLCASSLVWGRSPDTQYFGPGTRLTVL.

The genes are TRBV20-1 and TRBJ2-1, with D possibly matching TRBD2 (5 bases). Trimming pared 0 bases from V and 5 bases from J, leaving 17 bases between. Germline V gene data show CDR1 as DFQATT and CDR2 as SNEGSKA (reference sequence). This CDR3 spans 16 amino acids. Here the CDR3 reads CSARDLAGPSHNEQFF. The CDR3 DNA follows: TGCAGTGCTAGAGATCTCGCGGGCCCTTCGCACAATGAGCAGTTCTTC.

The chain carries TRBV7-2 and TRBJ2-7, with D tentatively TRBD1 (6 bases). The germline V gene has CDR1 SGHTA and CDR2 FQGNSA. The CDR3 contains 15 residues. Trimming took 0 bases from V and 3 from J, leaving 12 bases between them. CDR3 coding DNA: TGTGCCAGCAGCTTAGCCACAGGGAAGGGCTACGAGCAGTACTTC. Translation: CASSLATGKGYEQYF.

The V call is TRBV20-1, the J call TRBJ2-3, with D tentatively TRBD2 (5 bases). This CDR3 is 16 amino acids long. Germline CDR1 DFQATT, CDR2 SNEGSKA (reference sequence). The germline V and J ends were trimmed by 0 bases and 4 bases, with 17 bases remaining between them. This CDR3 is CSARDPAAMGADTQYF. DNA of the CDR3: TGCAGTGCTAGAGATCCAGCGGCCATGGGCGCAGATACGCAGTATTTT.

In DNA, the CDR3 is TGCGCCAGCAGCGCCCAGACAGGGAACACTGAAGCTTTCTTT. Encoded protein: CASSAQTGNTEAFF. The rearrangement links TRBV5-1 to TRBJ1-1; D is possibly TRBD1 (6 bases). The CDR3 covers 14 residues. Deletions cut 4 bases from V and 1 base from J, with 11 bases between. Germline CDR1 is SGHRS and CDR2 is YFSETQ.

V is TRBV5-6 and J is TRBJ2-7; TRBD2 might be the D (6 bases). Germline-derived CDR1 and CDR2 are SGHDT and YYEEEE. The CDR3 is made up of 15 amino acids. V was shortened by 4 bases and J by 3 bases, with 17 bases between the two germline ends. The CDR3 protein is CASSSLVEGSYEQYF. As DNA, the CDR3 is TGTGCCAGCAGCAGCCTAGTGGAGGGGAGCTACGAGCAGTACTTC.

The table lists this clonotype with a few counts. The rearrangement joins TRBV5-1 to TRBJ2-7, with D maybe TRBD2 (6 bases). The V gene's germline CDR1 is SGHRS and CDR2 YFSETQ. This CDR3 has 16 amino acids. V gave up 3 bases and J gave up 4 bases, with 20 bases separating them. The CDR3 sequence: CASSSVLVGSKYEQYF. DNA of the CDR3: TGCGCCAGCAGCTCTGTACTTGTCGGGAGTAAATACGAGCAGTACTTC.

The chain is built from TRBV15 and TRBJ1-5, with a tentative D call TRBD1 (6 bases). CDR3 length: 16 amino acids. Per the germline V gene, CDR1 is LNHNV and CDR2 is YYDKDF (reference sequence). V lost 2 bases, J lost 3 bases, and 14 bases lay in between. The CDR3 bases are TGTGCCACCAGCAGAACTACGGACAGTTACAATCAGCCCCAGCATTTT. Encoded protein: CATSRTTDSYNQPQHF.

As DNA, the CDR3 is TGTGCCAGCAGCCAAGATGGAGGTCGGCACGAGCAGTACTTC. Translating it yields CASSQDGGRHEQYF. The V call is TRBV3-1, the J call TRBJ2-5, with D perhaps matching TRBD2 (5 bases). The J call may be mistaken, given a closer DNA end match to TRBJ2-7. The germline V gene encodes CDR1 LGHDT and CDR2 YNNKEL (reference sequence). The CDR3 length is 14 residues.

The chain carries TRBV2 and TRBJ2-7; the D call may be TRBD1 or TRBD2 (5 bases each). Germline CDR1 is SNHLY and CDR2 is FYNNEI. Trimming left V 3 bases short and J 0 bases short, with 12 bases between. CDR3 size: 15 residues. The CDR3 spells CASSDAGRVSYEQYF. CDR3 nucleotide sequence: TGTGCCAGCAGTGACGCGGGCAGGGTCTCCTACGAGCAGTACTTC.

The table lists this clonotype with a few counts. This chain links TRBV20-1 with TRBJ1-2, with D possibly TRBD1 on 5 matching bases. The length of the CDR3 is 15 residues. From germline, CDR1 is DFQATT and CDR2 SNEGSKA (reference sequence). The germline V and J ends were trimmed by 3 bases and 3 bases, with 17 bases remaining between them. CDR3 sequence: CSASDRTSVDYGYTF. The CDR3 bases are TGCAGTGCTAGTGACAGAACTTCAGTAGACTATGGCTACACCTTC.

The table lists this clonotype with a few counts. The rearrangement links TRBV15 to TRBJ1-5, with 12 bases identical to TRBD1. V was pared by 3 bases and J by 6 bases, with 6 bases of the junction left unmatched. CDR3 length: 16 amino acids. Germline values: CDR1 LNHNV, CDR2 YYDKDF (reference sequence). CDR3 amino acids: CATSRGDRGLGQPQHF. CDR3 coding DNA: TGTGCCACCAGCAGGGGGGACAGGGGGCTTGGTCAGCCCCAGCATTTT.

This clonotype was seen more than once but under ten times. CDR3 protein: CASSIRRQLAKNIQYF. The CDR3 DNA is TGTGCCAGCAGTATCCGGAGGCAGCTAGCCAAAAACATTCAGTACTTC. The rearrangement joins TRBV28 to TRBJ2-4, with D maybe TRBD2 (5 bases). Germline CDR1 is MDHEN and CDR2 is SYDVKM. Trimming took off 5 bases at V and 0 bases at J, with 14 bases between the two ends. The CDR3 is made up of 16 amino acids.

The chain carries TRBV20-1 and TRBJ2-2; D gene uncertain. The CDR3 is 12 amino acids. The V and J ends lost 0 bases and 5 bases respectively, with 4 bases between them. Germline V lookup: CDR1 DFQATT, CDR2 SNEGSKA (reference sequence). CDR3 in amino acids: CSAREQTGELFF. The CDR3 DNA follows: TGCAGTGCTAGAGAACAAACCGGGGAGCTGTTTTTT.

This clonotype was recorded a few times. CDR3 loop: CASSLEGVAGEQYF. The CDR3, as DNA: TGCGCCAGCAGCTTGGAGGGAGTTGCGGGGGAGCAGTACTTC. The gene calls are TRBV5-1 and TRBJ2-7, with D maybe TRBD2 (6 bases). Germline CDR1 SGHRS, CDR2 YFSETQ. Trimming pared 0 bases from V and 7 bases from J, leaving 14 bases between. The length of the CDR3 is 14 residues.

The chain employs TRBV29-1 and TRBJ2-7; D not resolved. This CDR3 is 12 amino acids long. CDR1 is SQVTM, CDR2 ANQGSEA, per germline. Deletions cut 6 bases from V and 0 bases from J, with 9 bases between. The CDR3 DNA sequence: TGCAGCGTAGAGACAAACTCCTACGAGCAGTACTTC. Translated: CSVETNSYEQYF.

The chain employs TRBV27 and TRBJ2-4, with D possibly TRBD2 on 5 matching bases. The DNA matches TRBJ2-7 better at its end, which makes the J call doubtful. The V gene's germline CDR1 is MNHEY and CDR2 SMNVEV (reference sequence). The CDR3 spans 15 residues. The CDR3 spells CASSLSPSGPYEQYF. The CDR3 DNA reads as TGTGCCAGCAGTTTATCGCCCAGCGGACCCTACGAGCAGTACTTC.

Many counts were recorded for this clonotype. This rearrangement joins TRBV25-1 to TRBJ2-1, with D possibly TRBD2 on 5 matching bases. Germline V lookup: CDR1 MGHDK, CDR2 SYGVNS. The CDR3 sequence is 15 residues long. V lost 1 base and J 9 bases, leaving 16 bases between the germline ends. CDR3 nucleotides: TGTGCCAGCAGTGAATTAACCGCACGGGGTAGTGAGCAGTTCTTC. This gives the protein CASSELTARGSEQFF.

This clonotype occurred a few times. V and J are TRBV5-5 and TRBJ2-5, with 13 bases matching TRBD2. The germline gives CDR1 SGHKS, CDR2 YYEKEE (reference sequence). Germline trimming cut 0 bases from V and 4 bases from J; bases unmatched to any gene: 9. This CDR3 has 18 residues. The CDR3 loop is CASSLAGTSGILRETQYF. The DNA for the CDR3 is TGTGCCAGCAGCTTGGCAGGGACTAGCGGGATTCTTCGAGAGACCCAGTACTTC.

V usage is TRBV29-1 and J usage is TRBJ2-3; D remains unclear. The germline V gene encodes CDR1 SQVTM and CDR2 ANQGSEA. V was shortened by 7 bases and J by 13 bases, with 15 bases between the two germline ends. The CDR3 loop spans 10 amino acids. The CDR3 spells CSAESVWKYF. Here the CDR3 DNA reads TGCAGCGCCGAGAGCGTGTGGAAGTATTTT.